This T cell receptor (beta chain) appears in the sequencing data of a study of HIV-infected patients and healthy controls. Points from the study as a whole: In HIV-infected patients, the apparent post-therapy Gini index recovery did not replicate in size-matched data. MAIT alpha-chain CDR3s were frequent in healthy controls, depleted in HIV+.

Per germline, CDR1 MNHNY and CDR2 SVGAGI (reference sequence). The V end was cut by 6 bases, the J end by 5 bases, with 10 bases between. The CDR3 loop spans 12 amino acids. In this sample, this clonotype turned up many times. Its target is unknown. cDNA was made from about 500 ng RNA using alpha and beta constant primers. Alpha and beta chain libraries were made separately by chain-specific third strand synthesis with multiplexing indices. TCRdb re-derived calls from the 5' RACE reads in MiXCR, one entry per CDR3 protein. The profile shows some 4,300 distinct CDR3 sequences, roughly 13% of them singletons. No cell fractionation was done, so the repertoire covers all unsorted peripheral blood T cells.

The TCR originated in an adult with HIV infection. This chain uses TRBV6-6 with TRBJ1-2; D unclear. The sequencing here drew on blood, taken before antiretroviral therapy. The CDR3 region has the DNA TGTGCCAGCAGAGAAATTGGTTATGGCTACACCTTC. Its translation: CASREIGYGYTF.